The 10 T cell receptor beta chains listed next were all sequenced from one sample in a study of T cell responses to AZD1222 COVID-19 vaccine. The assay was immunoSEQ multiplex PCR, and TCRdb's table has in-frame clones only and misses some. The table records about 130,000 clones, 80% to 90% of them present only once. The source was peripheral blood, collected on day 0 of AZD1222 vaccination. All receptors derive from an adult in good health.

The V and J genes are TRBV11-2 and TRBJ1-1; the D gene is possibly TRBD1 (6 bases). The CDR3 contains 13 residues. The V gene's germline CDR1 is SGHAT and CDR2 FQNNGV. Trimming took 5 bases from V and 5 from J, leaving 12 bases between them. The CDR3 coding sequence is TGTGCCAGCAGCCGGGGGCGCGAGACTGAAGCTTTCTTT. Its translation is CASSRGRETEAFF.

The table lists this clone with a count of one. The V call is TRBV12-3 or TRBV12-4, the J call TRBJ1-2; D is unclear. This CDR3 is built from 13 residues. V was clipped by 3 bases and J by 4 bases, with 9 bases between them. The CDR3 spells CASSLSLTYGYTF. In DNA form, the CDR3 reads TGTGCCAGCAGTTTGTCGCTAACCTATGGCTACACCTTC.

This chain connects TRBV7-9 to TRBJ1-2, with D hard to call. V was shortened by 2 bases and J by 6 bases, with 10 bases between the two germline ends. Per the germline V gene, CDR1 is SEHNR and CDR2 is FQNEAQ (reference sequence). This CDR3 is 13 amino acids long. The CDR3 sequence: CASSLLGKHGYTF. CDR3 nucleotides: TGTGCCAGCAGCTTACTAGGGAAGCATGGCTACACCTTC.

The CDR3 sequence: CASSLVISGELFF. The CDR3 DNA sequence: TGTGCCAGCAGCTTAGTGATATCCGGGGAGCTGTTTTTT. The chain combines TRBV11-2 with TRBJ2-2, with D uncertain. Germline-derived CDR1 and CDR2 are SGHAT and FQNNGV. Trimming took off 1 base at V and 6 bases at J, with 6 bases between the two ends. The CDR3 has 13 amino acids.

This clone was counted a few times. The rearrangement links TRBV19 to TRBJ1-1, with TRBD1 as a possible D gene (6 bases). The CDR3 runs 17 residues. V was trimmed by 6 bases and J by 1 base, leaving 21 bases between them. From germline, CDR1 is LNHDA and CDR2 SQIVND (reference sequence). The CDR3 is CASSLTLWDNSNTEAFF. The CDR3 DNA reads as TGTGCCAGTAGCTTGACGTTATGGGACAACTCGAACACTGAAGCTTTCTTT.

The CDR3 region is CASSLGQTPEAFF. As DNA, the CDR3 is TGCGCCAGCAGCCTCGGGCAGACGCCTGAAGCTTTCTTT. The rearrangement links TRBV5-1 to TRBJ1-1, with no clear D. Germline V gene lookup returns CDR1 SGHRS and CDR2 YFSETQ. Trimming shortened V by 4 bases and J by 6 bases, and 13 bases separated the two germline ends. The CDR3 covers 13 residues.

CDR3: CASSYPMGLAGGRETQYF. The CDR3 DNA reads as TGTGCCAGCAGTTACCCAATGGGACTAGCGGGGGGCAGGGAGACCCAGTACTTC. The V call is TRBV6-2 or TRBV6-3, the J call TRBJ2-5; TRBD2 matches 15 bases. Germline V gene data show CDR1 as MNHEY and CDR2 as SVGEGT. CDR3 size: 18 residues. The V and J ends lost 2 bases and 5 bases, in that order; junction bases with no gene match: 9.

This rearrangement joins TRBV7-9 to TRBJ2-7; D perhaps matches TRBD2 (6 bases). Per germline, CDR1 SEHNR and CDR2 FQNEAQ (reference sequence). Trimming removed 0 bases at V and 4 bases at J, with 16 bases between. CDR3 length: 16 amino acids. The CDR3 reads CASSLALGTPRYEQYF. Here the CDR3 DNA reads TGTGCCAGCAGCTTAGCGCTGGGGACTCCTAGGTACGAGCAGTACTTC.

The genes are TRBV7-2 and TRBJ1-2; tentatively, D is TRBD1 (5 bases). This CDR3 comprises 13 residues. Germline loops: CDR1 SGHTA, CDR2 FQGNSA. V was cut by 6 bases and J by 4 bases, with 12 bases left in between. The CDR3 nucleotides are TGTGCCAGCAGACCAGGGTCTGGCTATGGCTACACCTTC. It encodes CASRPGSGYGYTF. The full variable domain, in which reference TRBV7-2 and TRBJ1-2 provide the parts outside the CDR3, is GAGVSQSPSNKVTEKGKDVELRCDPISGHTALYWYRQSLGQGLEFLIYFQGNSAPDKSGLPSDRFSAERTGGSVSTLTIQRTQQEDSAVYLCASRPGSGYGYTFGSGTRLTVV.

This sequence joins TRBV20-1 and TRBJ1-2; D unresolved. This CDR3 spans 10 amino acids. The germline CDR1 and CDR2 sequences are DFQATT and SNEGSKA (reference sequence). Trimming took off 2 bases at V and 6 bases at J, with 4 bases between the two ends. The CDR3 DNA follows: TGCAGTGCTAGACCCGATGGCTACACCTTC. This encodes CSARPDGYTF.